This record covers a single TCR beta chain. Its antigen is currently unknown. Via MiXCR, TCRdb re-called the reads, giving one row per CDR3 protein. The repertoire consists of approximately 1,000,000 distinct CDR3 sequences, with 31% occurring once and the leading ten covering over 13%. This sample is part of a study of T cell repertoires in cytomegalovirus infection. As for the study in general: CMV infection together with matching HLA type was indicated by public TCR beta signatures.

Whole-study findings and limits: The ex vivo response showed dominance by HLA-C-restricted CMV-specific TCR beta clonotypes. Identification of carriers of CMV plus the relevant HLA was achieved through cumulative public TCR beta family frequency.

The CDR3 sequence is 16 residues long. In germline, CDR1 is MDHEN, CDR2 SYDVKM. V shed 2 bases, J shed 0 bases, and the junction held 2 bases outside the gene matches. V is TRBV28 and J is TRBJ2-2; TRBD1 matches at 8 bases. This sequence was found in a human donor in good health (CMV status not recorded). Some clones in this sample may be carry-over from other donors' samples. Sample: cultured CD8+ T cells from PBMCs, taken from culture after CMV antigen stimulation. This chain's CDR3 is CASSLPGQANTGELFF. Written as DNA, the CDR3 is TGTGCCAGCAGTTTACCGGGACAGGCGAACACCGGGGAGCTGTTTTTT.